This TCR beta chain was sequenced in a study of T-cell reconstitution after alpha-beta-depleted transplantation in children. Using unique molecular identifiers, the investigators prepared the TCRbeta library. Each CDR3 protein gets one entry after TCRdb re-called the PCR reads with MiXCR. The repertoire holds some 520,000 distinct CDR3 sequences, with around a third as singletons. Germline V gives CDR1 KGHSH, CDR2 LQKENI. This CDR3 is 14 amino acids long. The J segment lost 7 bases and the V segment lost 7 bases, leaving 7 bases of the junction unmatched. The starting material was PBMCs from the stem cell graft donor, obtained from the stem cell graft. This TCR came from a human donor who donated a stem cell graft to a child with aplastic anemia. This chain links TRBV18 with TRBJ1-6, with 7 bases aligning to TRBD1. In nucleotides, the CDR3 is TGTGCCAGCTTTGAGACAGGGAACAATTCACCCCTCCACTTT. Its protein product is CASFETGNNSPLHF.